Listed below are T cell receptor beta chains from one sample, sequenced in a study of blood T cell repertoires in COVID-19. The repertoire was sequenced with immunoSEQ multiplex PCR; TCRdb's copy has only in-frame clones and lacks some. The table has about 160,000 clones, roughly 78% seen once. The sample comprised peripheral blood. All receptors come from a woman aged 55-70 years with COVID-19, enrolled during active disease. The CDR3 runs from the conserved cysteine through the conserved F or W. The D gene is left open where the match is weak. A row's size may be missing; if present it is once, few, many or a size class.

CDR3: CASSQGTGNTGELFF
DNA: TGCGCCAGCAGCCAAGGGACAGGGAACACCGGGGAGCTGTTTTTT
D: TRBD1
V: TRBV5-1
size: .
length: 15
J: TRBJ2-2

CDR3: CASSGAGTSGANVLTF
DNA: TGCGCCAGCAGCGGGGCAGGGACTTCTGGGGCCAACGTCCTGACTTTC
D: .
V: TRBV5-1
size: once
length: 16
J: TRBJ2-6

CDR3: CASSGRGFIGELFF
DNA: TGTGCCAGCAGCGGTCGGGGTTTCATCGGGGAGCTGTTTTTT
D: .
V: TRBV14
size: .
length: 14
J: TRBJ2-2

CDR3: CASAIGRGSQETQYF
DNA: TGCGCCAGCGCCATAGGGCGGGGTTCCCAAGAGACCCAGTACTTC
D: .
V: TRBV10-2
size: .
length: 15
J: TRBJ2-5

CDR3: CASSSPPGEKGYTF
DNA: TGTGCCAGCAGTTCGCCGCCAGGGGAGAAAGGCTACACCTTC
D: .
V: TRBV28
size: .
length: 14
J: TRBJ1-2

CDR3: CASSPRLASDTQYF
DNA: TGTGCCAGCAGCCCCCGACTAGCATCAGATACGCAGTATTTT
D: TRBD2
V: TRBV11-2
size: .
length: 14
J: TRBJ2-3

CDR3: CASSSHQGGTSPLHF
DNA: TGTGCCAGCAGCTCCCATCAGGGAGGGACTTCACCCCTCCACTTT
D: .
V: TRBV7-2
size: .
length: 15
J: TRBJ1-6

CDR3: CATSGSQARNQPQHF
DNA: TGTGCCACCAGCGGATCACAGGCACGCAATCAGCCCCAGCATTTT
D: .
V: TRBV15
size: .
length: 15
J: TRBJ1-5

CDR3: CAISGGTAQETQYF
DNA: TGTGCCATCAGTGGGGGGACAGCCCAAGAGACCCAGTACTTC
D: TRBD1
V: TRBV10-3
size: .
length: 14
J: TRBJ2-5

CDR3: CASIPTGLAGELFF
DNA: TGTGCCAGCATACCCACAGGGCTGGCCGGGGAGCTGTTTTTT
D: .
V: TRBV6-5
size: .
length: 14
J: TRBJ2-2

CDR3: CASSVGTSANTGELFF
DNA: TGTGCCAGCAGCGTCGGGACTAGCGCGAACACCGGGGAGCTGTTTTTT
D: TRBD2
V: TRBV9
size: .
length: 16
J: TRBJ2-2

CDR3: CATSRENRVGVNIQYF
DNA: TGTGCCACCAGCAGAGAGAACAGGGTGGGAGTAAACATTCAGTACTTC
D: .
V: TRBV15
size: .
length: 16
J: TRBJ2-4

CDR3: CASSRGDRGLETQYF
DNA: TGTGCCAGTAGTAGGGGAGACAGGGGGCTGGAGACCCAGTACTTC
D: TRBD1
V: TRBV19
size: .
length: 15
J: TRBJ2-5

CDR3: CASSPIAGGPGEQYF
DNA: TGTGCCAGCAGCCCGATAGCGGGAGGGCCGGGGGAGCAGTACTTC
D: TRBD2
V: TRBV7-2
size: .
length: 15
J: TRBJ2-7

CDR3: CATSSQNEKLFF
DNA: TGTGCCACCAGCAGCCAAAATGAAAAACTGTTTTTT
D: .
V: TRBV15
size: .
length: 12
J: TRBJ1-4

CDR3: CASSLPVGRLAQETQYF
DNA: TGCGCCAGCAGCTTGCCTGTGGGTCGGCTAGCTCAAGAGACCCAGTACTTC
D: .
V: TRBV5-1
size: .
length: 17
J: TRBJ2-5

CDR3: CASSSGDGVNEQFF
DNA: TGTGCCAGCAGCTCGGGGGACGGCGTAAATGAGCAGTTCTTC
D: .
V: TRBV7-9
size: few
length: 14
J: TRBJ2-1

CDR3: CAISETGSANTGELFF
DNA: TGTGCCATCAGTGAAACAGGCTCCGCGAACACCGGGGAGCTGTTTTTT
D: .
V: TRBV10-3
size: .
length: 16
J: TRBJ2-2

CDR3: CASSQDPSGSGTDTQYF
DNA: TGTGCCAGCAGCCAAGATCCTAGCGGGAGTGGCACAGATACGCAGTATTTT
D: TRBD2
V: TRBV4-2
size: .
length: 17
J: TRBJ2-3

CDR3: CALAASSYNEQFF
DNA: TGTGCCCTAGCGGCCAGCTCCTACAATGAGCAGTTCTTC
D: TRBD2
V: TRBV28
size: .
length: 13
J: TRBJ2-1